These 21 T cell receptor beta chains originate from one sample sequenced in a study of blood T cell repertoires in COVID-19. Repertoires were generated with immunoSEQ multiplex PCR, while TCRdb's copy carries only in-frame clones and drops some. The data contain 150,000 to 200,000 clones, 81% of them singletons. Sequenced: peripheral blood. Receptor source: a man between 60 and 75 years old with active or convalescent COVID-19.

V is TRBV11-1 and J is TRBJ2-3; TRBD1 is a possible D gene (6 bases). Between the trimmed V and J ends, which lost 4 bases and 4 bases, there was a span of 15 bases. Germline V lookup: CDR1 SGHAT, CDR2 FQDESV (reference sequence). The CDR3 is 15 amino acids. CDR3 loop: CASSYNLKGADTQYF. The CDR3 nucleotides read TGTGCCAGCAGCTACAACCTGAAGGGGGCAGATACGCAGTATTTT. The whole variable domain, filled in from reference TRBV11-1 and TRBJ2-3, reads EAEVAQSPRYKITEKSQAVAFWCDPISGHATLYWYRQILGQGPELLVQFQDESVVDDSQLPKDRFSAERLKGVDSTLKIQPAELGDSAMYLCASSYNLKGADTQYFGPGTRLTVL.

The J gene is TRBJ1-4, the V gene TRBV5-4, with 8 nucleotides matching TRBD1. J lost 10 bases, V lost 4 bases, and 12 bases had no gene match. The germline gives CDR1 SGHNT, CDR2 YYREEE (reference sequence). The CDR3 has 15 residues. The CDR3 region is CASSLMGTGLGKLFF. CDR3 nucleotides: TGTGCCAGCAGCCTTATGGGGACAGGCTTGGGAAAACTGTTTTTT.

This chain's CDR3 is CASSQDLALAGGAETQYF. The CDR3 DNA reads TGCGCCAGCAGCCAAGACCTCGCCCTAGCGGGAGGTGCTGAGACCCAGTACTTC. The rearrangement joins TRBV4-1 to TRBJ2-5; TRBD2 matches at 11 bases. The ends lost 0 bases at V and 5 bases at J; junction bases unmatched: 11. The CDR3 totals 18 residues. Germline loops: CDR1 MGHRA, CDR2 YSYEKL.

This chain links TRBV13 with TRBJ2-7; TRBD1 agrees at 9 bases. The V gene end was trimmed by 5 bases and the J gene end by 3 bases; junction bases not matched to a gene: 8. The CDR3 spans 15 residues. Germline V gene data show CDR1 as PRHDT and CDR2 as FYEKMQ (reference sequence). The CDR3 bases are TGTGCCAGCAGCGGAACCGGGACAGGGAGCTACGAGCAGTACTTC. Amino acid sequence: CASSGTGTGSYEQYF.

This clone was seen just once. CDR3 residues: CASSLSSSGSYEQYF. CDR3 nucleotide sequence: TGCGCCAGCAGCTTGTCTTCTAGCGGATCCTACGAGCAGTACTTC. V and J are TRBV5-1 and TRBJ2-7; 7 nucleotides line up with TRBD2. CDR1 and CDR2 from the germline V gene are SGHRS and YFSETQ. The CDR3 consists of 15 residues. V lost 1 base, J lost 1 base, and 5 bases stayed unmatched.

V gene TRBV11-3 combines with J gene TRBJ2-7; 7 bases are a match to TRBD2. CDR1 is SGHNT and CDR2 is YENEEA in the germline V gene. The CDR3 runs to 15 residues. Losses at the gene ends were 5 bases for V and 3 bases for J; bases not matched to a gene: 10. For the CDR3, the DNA is TGTGCCAGCAGCGTACACCCCGGGACTAACTACGAGCAGTACTTC. Its protein is CASSVHPGTNYEQYF.

The J gene is TRBJ2-7, the V gene TRBV11-2, with a possible D match to TRBD1 (7 bases). CDR1 and CDR2 (germline): SGHAT, FQNNGV. V shed 2 bases and J shed 3 bases, with 23 bases lying between them. CDR3 length: 18 amino acids. The CDR3 reads CASSLLAGGYRRGYEQYF. The CDR3 DNA reads TGTGCCAGCAGCTTACTTGCAGGGGGGTATCGACGGGGCTACGAGCAGTACTTC.

The chain joins TRBV6-5 to TRBJ2-3, with TRBD1 matching 12 bases. J was trimmed by 5 bases and V by 6 bases; bases with no gene match: 6. Per germline, CDR1 MNHEY and CDR2 SVGAGI. The CDR3 has 15 amino acids. The CDR3 region has the DNA TGTGCCAGCAGGACCGGGACAGGGGGCAGAGATACGCAGTATTTT. It translates to CASRTGTGGRDTQYF.

This clone was seen at least ten times. The rearrangement uses TRBV7-2 and TRBJ2-7; D gene unclear. The germline CDR1 and CDR2 sequences are SGHTA and FQGNSA. CDR3 size: 14 residues. Trimming shortened V by 1 base and J by 1 base, and 8 bases separated the two germline ends. As DNA, the CDR3 is TGTGCCAGCAGCTTAGACAGACCTTCCTACGAGCAGTACTTC. This translates into CASSLDRPSYEQYF.

The gene calls are TRBV27 and TRBJ2-5; no firm D call. CDR1 and CDR2 from the germline V gene are MNHEY and SMNVEV (reference sequence). The CDR3 is made up of 16 amino acids. Trimming left V 4 bases short and J 1 base short, with 16 bases between. CDR3 bases: TGTGCCAGCAGTTACACAGCCTCCATGGTCCAAGAGACCCAGTACTTC. Residues: CASSYTASMVQETQYF.

V gene TRBV5-1 combines with J gene TRBJ1-1; TRBD1 agrees at 7 bases. Germline trimming cut 3 bases from V and 5 bases from J; bases unmatched to any gene: 4. In germline, CDR1 is SGHRS, CDR2 YFSETQ. CDR3 length: 13 residues. The CDR3 DNA reads as TGCGCCAGCAGCTGGGACAGTTCGACTGAAGCTTTCTTT. Translation gives CASSWDSSTEAFF.

This sequence joins TRBV19 and TRBJ2-3, with 9 bases fitting TRBD2. CDR1 is LNHDA, CDR2 SQIVND, per germline (reference sequence). This CDR3 spans 13 amino acids. Trimming at V came to 8 bases and at J to 6 bases, leaving 6 bases not matched to a gene. The CDR3: CASRRGGSDTQYF. The CDR3 DNA sequence: TGTGCCAGTCGGCGGGGGGGATCTGATACGCAGTATTTT.

The chain has TRBV3-1 (or the pseudogene TRBV3-2) and TRBJ1-5; D unclear. V was clipped by 0 bases and J by 2 bases, with 11 bases between them. Germline V lookup: CDR1 LGHDT, CDR2 YNNKEL (reference sequence). CDR3 length equals 16 residues. As DNA, the CDR3 is TGTGCCAGCAGCCAAGAAGGAGGGCTGGGCAATCAGCCCCAGCATTTT. It specifies CASSQEGGLGNQPQHF.

This chain's CDR3 is CATSSTGKNRASGVAKNIQYF. CDR3 nucleotides: TGTGCCACCAGCAGTACGGGGAAAAACAGGGCAAGCGGGGTAGCCAAAAACATTCAGTACTTC. V usage is TRBV15 and J usage is TRBJ2-4; maybe TRBD2 (7 bases). Germline lookup yields CDR1 LNHNV and CDR2 YYDKDF (reference sequence). V shed 3 bases and J shed 0 bases, with 27 bases lying between them. This CDR3 has 21 amino acids.

The gene calls are TRBV18 and TRBJ2-7, with D hard to call. The CDR3 totals 14 residues. V was shortened by 0 bases and J by 6 bases, with 12 bases between the two germline ends. The germline V gene has CDR1 KGHSH and CDR2 LQKENI. The CDR3 bases are TGTGCCAGCTCACCACCGAGAACAGCCATCGAGCAGTACTTC. This sequence encodes CASSPPRTAIEQYF.

The chain recombines TRBV24-1 with TRBJ1-2; maybe TRBD1 (6 bases). The germline V gene has CDR1 KGHDR and CDR2 SFDVKD. Trimming stripped 6 bases from V and 0 bases from J, with 16 bases between. This CDR3 region has 16 residues. In nucleotides, the CDR3 is TGTGCCACCAGTCCAGACAGGAAAGTAGCTAACTATGGCTACACCTTC. This codes for CATSPDRKVANYGYTF.

The chain has TRBV18 and TRBJ2-7, with 11 bases matching TRBD2. This CDR3 has 16 amino acids. J lost 6 bases, V lost 0 bases, and 7 bases had no gene match. Germline assignment: CDR1 KGHSH and CDR2 LQKENI. The CDR3 here is CASSPPTSGRLVEQYF. In nucleotides, the CDR3 is TGTGCCAGCTCACCACCAACTAGCGGGAGATTGGTCGAGCAGTACTTC.

The chain has TRBV6-5 and TRBJ1-3, with D tentatively TRBD1 (6 bases). CDR3 length: 14 residues. Germline assignment: CDR1 MNHEY and CDR2 SVGAGI. The V and J ends lost 6 bases and 0 bases respectively, with 9 bases between them. CDR3 sequence reads: CASRGARSGNTIYF. The CDR3 bases are TGTGCCAGCAGGGGGGCACGCTCTGGAAACACCATATATTTT.

The chain links TRBV7-2 to TRBJ2-7; 8 bases are shared with TRBD1. Germline-derived CDR1 and CDR2 are SGHTA and FQGNSA. J was trimmed by 6 bases and V by 5 bases; bases with no gene match: 12. This CDR3 is built from 15 residues. The CDR3 loop is CASSLLGQGFSEQYF. CDR3 sequence (DNA): TGTGCCAGCAGCCTACTTGGACAGGGCTTTTCCGAGCAGTACTTC.

The chain is built from TRBV18 and TRBJ1-2; D is unclear. Per the germline V gene, CDR1 is KGHSH and CDR2 is LQKENI. V was trimmed by 2 bases and J by 4 bases, leaving 8 bases between them. The CDR3 sequence is 13 residues long. CDR3 DNA sequence: TGTGCCAGCTCACCATCGGGAGGCTATGGCTACACCTTC. This encodes CASSPSGGYGYTF.

The V gene is TRBV5-4, the J gene TRBJ1-1; a weak D match, TRBD1 (5 bases). The V and J ends lost 2 bases and 4 bases respectively, with 15 bases between them. Germline CDR1 reads SGHNT; CDR2 reads YYREEE (reference sequence). The CDR3 is 15 amino acids. The CDR3 bases are TGTGCCAGCAGCTTTAGGTTGGGAGGGGCCACTGAAGCTTTCTTT. Translated, it gives CASSFRLGGATEAFF. Full variable domain (outside the CDR3, taken from reference TRBV5-4 and TRBJ1-1): ETGVTQSPTHLIKTRGQQVTLRCSSQSGHNTVSWYQQALGQGPQFIFQYYREEENGRGNFPPRFSGLQFPNYSSELNVNALELDDSALYLCASSFRLGGATEAFFGQGTRLTVV.